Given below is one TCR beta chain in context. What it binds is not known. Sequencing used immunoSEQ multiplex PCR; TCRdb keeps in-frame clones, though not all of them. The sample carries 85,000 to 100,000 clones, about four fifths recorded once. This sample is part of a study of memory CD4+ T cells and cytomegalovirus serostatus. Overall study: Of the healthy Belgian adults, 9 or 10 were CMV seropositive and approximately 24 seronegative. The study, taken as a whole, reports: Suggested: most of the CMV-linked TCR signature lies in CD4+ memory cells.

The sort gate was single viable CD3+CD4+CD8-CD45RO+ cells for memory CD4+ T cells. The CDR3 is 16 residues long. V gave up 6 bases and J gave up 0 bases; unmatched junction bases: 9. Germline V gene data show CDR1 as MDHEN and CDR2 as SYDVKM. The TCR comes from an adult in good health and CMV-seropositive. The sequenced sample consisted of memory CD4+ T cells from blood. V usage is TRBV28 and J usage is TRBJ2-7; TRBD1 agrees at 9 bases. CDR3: CASSRMTGGNSYEQYF. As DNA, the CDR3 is TGTGCCAGCAGCCGCATGACAGGGGGTAACTCCTACGAGCAGTACTTC.